These T cell receptor beta chains were read from a single sample in a study of T-cell reconstitution after alpha-beta-depleted transplantation in children. TCRdb reprocessed the PCR reads with MiXCR, giving one entry per CDR3 protein. The sample includes some 3,000 distinct CDR3 sequences, 20% to 25% seen only once; the top ten take 38%. Specimen: PBMCs, mostly from graft donor cells, collected 60 days after TCRalphabeta/CD19-depleted stem cell transplant. Source of these receptors: a female patient aged 5 to 17 who had a stem cell transplant for acute lymphoblastic leukemia, so the T cells may come from the graft donor. Both conserved end residues are part of each CDR3. Fields, in order: J gene, clone size, D gene, V gene, CDR3 protein, CDR3 DNA. D genes are given only for firm matches. Expanded clones are given a class, and other clones once, few, many or no size at all.

TRBJ1-2	many	-	TRBV27	CASSLRFPKTRDIRGYTF	TGTGCCAGCAGTTTAAGATTTCCCAAGACAAGGGACATTCGTGGCTACACCTTC
TRBJ2-2	many	TRBD1	TRBV18	CASHGTRGLELFF	TGTGCCAGCCACGGGACCAGGGGGCTTGAGCTGTTTTTT
TRBJ2-5	many	-	TRBV12-3/TRBV12-4	CASSLLRDTYQETQYF	TGTGCCAGCAGTTTGCTCCGGGACACCTACCAAGAGACCCAGTACTTC
TRBJ1-3	many	-	TRBV7-9	CASSLDWLSSGNTIYF	TGTGCCAGCAGCTTAGATTGGCTTAGCTCTGGAAACACCATATATTTT
TRBJ2-4	once	-	TRBV15	CATSSPGRPDIQYF	TGTGCCACCAGCAGTCCCGGTCGTCCTGACATTCAGTACTTC
TRBJ2-5	medium-sized	TRBD1	TRBV12-3/TRBV12-4	CASSLALDREETQYF	TGTGCCAGCAGTTTAGCGCTGGACAGGGAAGAGACCCAGTACTTC
TRBJ2-1	medium-sized	TRBD1	TRBV4-3	CASSHTGTGGPEQFF	TGCGCCAGCAGCCACACCGGGACAGGGGGCCCCGAGCAGTTCTTC
TRBJ2-1	-	-	TRBV4-1	CASSQEIRIGEQFF	TGCGCCAGCAGCCAAGAAATCAGGATCGGTGAGCAGTTCTTC
TRBJ1-4	many	-	TRBV28	CASSWKGQTTNEKLFF	TGTGCCAGCAGTTGGAAGGGGCAAACAACTAATGAAAAACTGTTTTTT
TRBJ2-3	many	TRBD2	TRBV29-1	CSVDYRGGTDTQYF	TGCAGCGTTGATTACCGGGGGGGCACAGATACGCAGTATTTT
TRBJ2-1	medium-sized	-	TRBV24-1	CATSDLDPGRSYNEQFF	TGTGCCACCAGTGATTTGGACCCAGGGAGGTCCTACAATGAGCAGTTCTTC
TRBJ2-3	many	-	TRBV11-3	CASSFRGGTDTQYF	TGTGCCAGCAGCTTCAGGGGGGGCACAGATACGCAGTATTTT
TRBJ2-1	many	TRBD2	TRBV10-3	CAIRLRRAGGYNEQFF	TGTGCCATCAGGTTGCGACGGGCGGGAGGTTACAATGAGCAGTTCTTC
TRBJ1-1	few	-	TRBV6-4	CASSLSRNTEAFF	TGTGCCAGCAGTCTTAGTCGGAACACTGAAGCTTTCTTT
TRBJ2-3	large	-	TRBV9	CASSVGQGTDTQYF	TGTGCCAGCAGCGTAGGACAGGGCACAGATACGCAGTATTTT
TRBJ2-7	medium-sized	TRBD1	TRBV10-3	CAISDRQGRGEQYF	TGTGCCATCAGTGACAGACAGGGGAGAGGCGAGCAGTACTTC
TRBJ2-4	-	TRBD1	TRBV12-3/TRBV12-4	CASSQGQLAKNIQYF	TGTGCCAGCAGTCAGGGACAGTTAGCCAAAAACATTCAGTACTTC
TRBJ2-1	many	-	TRBV7-2	CASSLSSGSYNEQFF	TGTGCCAGCAGCTTATCGAGCGGCTCCTACAATGAGCAGTTCTTC
TRBJ1-1	-	-	TRBV18	CASSPKREEAFF	TGTGCCAGCTCACCAAAGAGGGAGGAAGCTTTCTTT
TRBJ2-7	many	-	TRBV4-1	CASSQAVGRSYEQYF	TGCGCCAGCAGCCAGGCAGTAGGCCGCTCCTACGAGCAGTACTTC
TRBJ2-5	medium-sized	-	TRBV9	CASSVEQGGETQYF	TGTGCCAGCAGCGTAGAGCAGGGAGGCGAGACCCAGTACTTC
TRBJ2-7	many	-	TRBV7-2	CASSLQGWGPYEQYF	TGTGCCAGCAGCTTACAAGGCTGGGGGCCCTACGAGCAGTACTTC
TRBJ1-5	many	TRBD1	TRBV20-1	CSASPTGVRNQPQHF	TGCAGTGCTAGCCCCACAGGGGTCCGTAATCAGCCCCAGCATTTT
TRBJ2-1	medium-sized	-	TRBV29-1	CSEERADQYNEQFF	TGCAGCGAGGAGCGGGCAGACCAGTACAATGAGCAGTTCTTC
TRBJ2-5	many	-	TRBV10-3	CATREIGAETQYF	TGTGCCACCCGGGAAATTGGGGCAGAGACCCAGTACTTC
TRBJ1-1	many	-	TRBV12-3/TRBV12-4	CASSLEGRYAEAFF	TGTGCCAGCAGTTTAGAAGGGCGGTACGCTGAAGCTTTCTTT
TRBJ1-1	medium-sized	-	TRBV20-1	CSALNRNEAFF	TGCAGTGCACTCAACAGGAATGAAGCTTTCTTT
TRBJ2-7	medium-sized	-	TRBV24-1	CATSDFVGTSSYEQYF	TGTGCCACCAGTGATTTTGTTGGGACGAGCTCCTACGAGCAGTACTTC
TRBJ2-2	many	-	TRBV30	CALIQDPTNTGELFF	TGTGCCTTGATTCAGGACCCAACTAACACCGGGGAGCTGTTTTTT
TRBJ1-6	medium-sized	-	TRBV7-3	CASSSAGVNSPLHF	TGTGCCAGCAGCTCAGCAGGGGTTAATTCACCCCTCCACTTT
TRBJ2-5	medium-sized	-	TRBV7-9	CASSFRGYQETQYF	TGTGCCAGCAGCTTCCGGGGGTACCAAGAGACCCAGTACTTC
TRBJ1-5	many	-	TRBV5-8	CASSLGDSNDQPQHF	TGTGCCAGCAGCTTAGGGGACTCCAACGATCAGCCCCAGCATTTT
TRBJ1-5	many	-	TRBV12-3/TRBV12-4	CASSPQGQGHQPQHF	TGTGCCAGCAGTCCCCAGGGGCAGGGACACCAGCCCCAGCATTTT
TRBJ2-1	few	-	TRBV15	CATSREATALYNEQFF	TGTGCCACCAGCAGAGAGGCGACCGCTTTATACAATGAGCAGTTCTTC
TRBJ2-5	-	-	TRBV29-1	CSARGGTVPQETQYF	TGCAGCGCCCGAGGGGGGACAGTTCCTCAAGAGACCCAGTACTTC
TRBJ1-3	medium-sized	-	TRBV6-5	CASSWGVSSGNTIYF	TGTGCCAGCAGTTGGGGGGTCTCCTCTGGAAACACCATATATTTT
TRBJ1-3	few	-	TRBV19	CATRSGGNTIYF	TGTGCCACCCGCTCGGGGGGAAACACCATATATTTT
TRBJ2-7	many	TRBD1	TRBV19	CASRSGTALYEQYF	TGTGCCAGTAGGTCCGGGACAGCACTCTACGAGCAGTACTTC
TRBJ2-3	many	-	TRBV4-3	CASSPGGTDTQYF	TGCGCCAGCAGCCCTGGGGGCACAGATACGCAGTATTTT
TRBJ2-7	-	-	TRBV4-2	CASGPRGLYEQYF	TGTGCCAGCGGCCCCAGGGGCCTCTACGAGCAGTACTTC
TRBJ2-1	large	-	TRBV20-1	CSASGVNEQFF	TGCAGTGCTAGCGGGGTCAATGAGCAGTTCTTC
TRBJ2-1	many	-	TRBV27	CASSFRHEDNEQFF	TGTGCCAGCAGTTTTAGACACGAGGACAATGAGCAGTTCTTC
TRBJ1-1	medium-sized	-	TRBV5-1	CASSSRRGTEAFF	TGCGCCAGCAGCTCCCGGAGGGGGACTGAAGCTTTCTTT
TRBJ1-4	many	TRBD1	TRBV4-3	CASSQAGGDSGKLFF	TGCGCCAGCAGCCAAGCAGGGGGCGATTCCGGAAAACTGTTTTTT
TRBJ1-4	-	-	TRBV7-9	CASSLVQGSTNEKLFF	TGTGCCAGCAGCTTAGTACAGGGATCAACTAATGAAAAACTGTTTTTT
TRBJ2-1	many	TRBD1	TRBV15	CATSRASGTGDNNEQFF	TGTGCCACCAGCAGAGCCTCCGGGACAGGGGATAACAATGAGCAGTTCTTC
TRBJ2-5	medium-sized	-	TRBV7-9	CASSLLADQETQYF	TGTGCCAGCAGCTTACTTGCGGATCAAGAGACCCAGTACTTC
TRBJ1-5	large	-	TRBV18	CASSPYGDNQPQHF	TGTGCCAGCTCACCATACGGGGATAATCAGCCCCAGCATTTT
TRBJ2-1	-	-	TRBV5-1	CASSRGNEQFF	TGCGCCAGCTCGAGGGGTAATGAGCAGTTCTTC
TRBJ2-7	many	TRBD2	TRBV28	CASRRLAVSYEQYF	TGTGCCAGCAGGCGACTAGCGGTCTCCTACGAGCAGTACTTC
TRBJ2-3	-	-	TRBV7-2	CASSLALASTDTQYF	TGTGCCAGCAGCTTAGCCCTAGCCTCCACAGATACGCAGTATTTT
TRBJ2-1	many	-	TRBV14	CASSQQGRRQFF	TGTGCCAGCAGCCAACAAGGAAGGAGGCAGTTCTTC
TRBJ1-1	-	-	TRBV10-1	CASSERAVNTEAFF	TGCGCCAGCAGTGAGAGGGCGGTGAACACTGAAGCTTTCTTT
TRBJ2-5	many	TRBD2	TRBV28	CASSSGLAGVETQYF	TGTGCCAGCAGCTCCGGACTAGCGGGAGTCGAGACCCAGTACTTC
TRBJ2-5	medium-sized	-	TRBV5-1	CASRGPGQETQYF	TGCGCCAGCAGGGGTCCAGGACAAGAGACCCAGTACTTC